This note documents a single T cell receptor (beta chain) sequence. Measured with immunoSEQ multiplex PCR; TCRdb has only the in-frame clones, and not every one. The sample includes roughly 1,500,000 clones, 98% of them seen just once. This specimen comes from a study of shared clonotypes between healthy human individuals. J lost 5 bases, V lost 9 bases, and 9 bases had no gene match. Germline CDR1 reads MNHEY; CDR2 reads SVGAGI. The CDR3 spans 14 residues. V and J are TRBV6-5 and TRBJ2-1, with 8 bases that match TRBD2. The specimen sequenced was naive CD4+ T cells sorted from blood. Subset: CD45RA+ positively selected. The clonotype was recovered from a man younger than 45 in good health. The CDR3 sequence: CASSGTRGDNEQFF. The CDR3 DNA is TGTGCCAGTTCCGGGACTAGGGGCGACAATGAGCAGTTCTTC.